This TCR beta chain was sequenced for a study of T cell responses to AZD1222 COVID-19 vaccine. CDR3 size: 15 residues. The germline V gene encodes CDR1 KGHSH and CDR2 LQKENI. Unmatched junction bases numbered 8, after V lost 2 bases and J lost 4 bases. The protocol was immunoSEQ multiplex PCR, while the TCRdb copy is restricted to in-frame clones and leaves out a portion. Of around 100,000 clones in the sample, roughly 90% are singletons; the top ten hold roughly 1.1%. Sequencing used peripheral blood, obtained on day 0 of AZD1222 vaccination. The V and J genes are TRBV18 and TRBJ2-7; 7 bases map to TRBD1. The sequence was collected from an adult in good health. CDR3 bases: TGTGCCAGCTCACCAGGCTCGGGACAGCAATACGAGCAGTACTTC. It yields the protein CASSPGSGQQYEQYF.